This TCR beta chain was captured by sequencing in a study of cytomegalovirus exposure and HLA in healthy donors. Findings of the study overall: The later analysis indicated that the majority of CMV-associated TCR beta chains appeared HLA-restricted. In an earlier analysis, in roughly 600 donors, most V segments appeared productive either ~90% or ~30% of the time.

A note on this clone: What it recognizes is unknown.

60 Vbeta and 13 Jbeta primers were used in PCR. Some clones are missing from TCRdb's copy, which holds only in-frame ones; the method was immunoSEQ multiplex PCR. The table lists 150,000 to 200,000 clones, with 6.5% in the top ten. Unrecorded immune exposures were likely, despite nominal health at sampling. CDR1 SGHTA and CDR2 FQGNSA come from the germline V gene. The CDR3 contains 15 residues. The ends were cut back, 5 bases at V and 4 bases at J, with 17 bases in the middle. The chain is built from TRBV7-2 and TRBJ1-2, with a weak D call TRBD1 (5 bases). The sequencing sample was made of PBMCs. The receptor comes from a man aged 25 to 45 in good health and CMV-seronegative. CDR3 residues: CASSIRQNHLYGYTF. CDR3 in DNA: TGTGCCAGCAGCATTAGACAGAACCATCTCTATGGCTACACCTTC.